This TCR beta chain was obtained from a study of blood T cell repertoires in COVID-19. How the authors handled the data: Amplified reference gene primers provided the basis for estimating nucleated cell counts. The table came from immunoSEQ multiplex PCR; TCRdb's copy has only in-frame clones and leaves some out. V, J and clone size were drawn from that table, and D and trimming were deduced from the DNA. The data contain 70,000 to 100,000 clones, around 90% of them seen just once; the ten biggest clones take up roughly 8.7%. Germline V gene sequence: CDR1 SGHDN, CDR2 FVKESK. Trimming removed 4 bases from V and 7 bases from J, with 11 bases in between. The CDR3 has 13 residues.

This clonotype originated in a woman in her seventies with acute or convalescent COVID-19. What was sequenced was peripheral blood. The chain joins TRBV14 to TRBJ2-1; TRBD1 is a possible D gene (6 bases). In DNA form, the CDR3 reads TGTGCCAGCAGCCGGGCACAGGGAAATGAGCAGTTCTTC. Amino acid sequence: CASSRAQGNEQFF.